The text below deals with one T cell receptor beta chain. What it binds is not known. This entry comes from a study of T cell responses to AZD1222 COVID-19 vaccine. Study conclusions and caveats: There were mostly white British donors and more females than males, and clonal diversity was possibly underestimated. After two AZD1222 doses, spike-specific TCR breadth and depth rose versus day 0. Just a handful of AZD1222 recipients tested seropositive at baseline.

Method: immunoSEQ multiplex PCR; TCRdb's copy keeps in-frame clones and lacks some. This table holds approximately 94,000 clones, over 75% found once. Germline lookup yields CDR1 MDHEN and CDR2 SYDVKM. The CDR3 contains 16 residues. V lost 3 bases to trimming and J lost 2 bases; unmatched junction nucleotides: 7. The source material was peripheral blood, sampled on day 0 of MenACWY control vaccination. The chain carries TRBV28 and TRBJ1-5; 7 positions match TRBD1. The clonotype comes from an adult in good health. This chain's CDR3 is CASSFQGGRGNQPQHF. The CDR3 nucleotides read TGTGCCAGCAGTTTTCAGGGGGGGCGAGGCAATCAGCCCCAGCATTTT.